The following is a T cell receptor (beta chain) sequence with its context. The antigen this receptor binds is unknown. The record has no base qualities; no much larger clone is one base away. This entry is derived from a study of T cell repertoires in cytomegalovirus infection (dated by TCRdb to about 2019). With respect to the entire study: Donor HLA type was relevant to the analysis, as public TCR beta signatures indicated carriage of CMV infection together with the matching HLA type.

The study at large found these results: The ex vivo response was dominated by HLA-C-restricted CMV-specific TCR beta clonotypes, and the single most frequent clonotype in two of eight donors was supplied by these HLA-C-restricted clonotypes. In both this cohort and an independent cohort of some 380 donors, the cumulative frequency of public TCR beta family members distinguished carriers of CMV infection plus the relevant HLA type.

The data were produced on an Illumina HiSeq 1500. Using fastp at Q25 and MiXCR, TCRdb reprocessed the public reads and kept productive beta chains. One record per CDR3 amino acid sequence lists the most common genes and DNA. The sample data list 150,000 to 200,000 distinct CDR3 sequences, and approximately 15% of these were observed just once. The ten largest clones capture over 20% of the sample. V and J lose 6 bases and 11 bases, and a span of 17 bases separates them. The CDR3, cysteine through phenylalanine, is 12 amino acids long. The read is trimmed to its CDR3 DNA, 36 bases read in frame from base 1. CDR1 is given as SQVTM and CDR2 as ANQGSEA, both from the germline V gene.

The specimen was PBMCs. The source is a human donor in good health (CMV status not recorded). Some clones in this sample may be carry-over from other donors' samples. In this chain, TRBV29-1 is recombined with TRBJ2-4, with the identity of the D gene unclear. The DNA sequence is TGCAGCGTCCCCGTAGGTCCTGGCGTTCAGTACTTC. Its protein is CSVPVGPGVQYF.